The clone carrying this T cell receptor beta chain was seen only a few times. The antigen is not known. This entry is derived from a study of T cells in Graves' hyperthyroidism and ophthalmopathy. The source material, RNA transcripts, was used to amplify TCR beta CDR3 regions. First-round RT-PCR with HTBI primers amplified the TCR CDR3 region. TCRdb re-analysed the multiplex PCR reads in MiXCR, keeping a single row per CDR3 protein. The repertoire holds more than 500,000 distinct CDR3 sequences, with roughly 15% as singletons. Points from the study as a whole: A model of 13 V-J pairs discriminated ophthalmopathy from stable hyperthyroidism.

The sequenced material came from blood. The sequence came from a middle-aged woman with Graves' ophthalmopathy.

CDR3 nucleotides: TGTGCCAGCAGTTACTTCGATTTGGCGGGAGGCACTGAGCAGTTCTTC. As protein: CASSYFDLAGGTEQFF. The rearrangement uses TRBV6-5 and TRBJ2-1; TRBD2 matches at 8 bases. Germline CDR1 reads MNHEY; CDR2 reads SVGAGI. The length of the CDR3 is 16 residues. V gave up 1 base and J gave up 9 bases; unmatched junction bases: 11.